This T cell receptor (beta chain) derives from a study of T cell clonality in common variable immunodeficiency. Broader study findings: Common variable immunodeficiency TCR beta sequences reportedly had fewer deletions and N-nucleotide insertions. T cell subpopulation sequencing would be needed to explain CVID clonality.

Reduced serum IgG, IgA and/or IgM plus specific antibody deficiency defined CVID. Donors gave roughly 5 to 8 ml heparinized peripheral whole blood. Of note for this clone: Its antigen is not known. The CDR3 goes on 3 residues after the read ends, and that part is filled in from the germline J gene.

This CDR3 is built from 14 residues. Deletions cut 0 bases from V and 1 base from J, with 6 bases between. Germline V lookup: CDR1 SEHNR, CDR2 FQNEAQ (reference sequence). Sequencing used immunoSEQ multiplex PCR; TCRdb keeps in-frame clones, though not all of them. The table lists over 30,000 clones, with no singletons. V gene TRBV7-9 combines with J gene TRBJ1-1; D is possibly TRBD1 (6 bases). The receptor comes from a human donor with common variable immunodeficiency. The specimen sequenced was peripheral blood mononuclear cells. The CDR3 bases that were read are TGTGCCAGCAGCTTAGCAGGGGGGAACACTGAA. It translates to CASSLAGGNTE. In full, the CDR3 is CASSLAGGNTEAFF.